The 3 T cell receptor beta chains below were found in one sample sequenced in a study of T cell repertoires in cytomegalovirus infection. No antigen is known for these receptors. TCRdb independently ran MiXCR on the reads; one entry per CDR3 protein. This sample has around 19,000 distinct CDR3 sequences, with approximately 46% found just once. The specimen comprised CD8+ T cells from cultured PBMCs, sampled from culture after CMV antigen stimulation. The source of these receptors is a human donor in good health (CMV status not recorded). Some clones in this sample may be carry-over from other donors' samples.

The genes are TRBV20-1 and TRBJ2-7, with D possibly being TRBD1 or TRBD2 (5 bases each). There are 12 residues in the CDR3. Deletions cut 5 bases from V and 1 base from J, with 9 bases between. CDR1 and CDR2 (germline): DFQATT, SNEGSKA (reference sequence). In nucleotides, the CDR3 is TGCAGTGCTTGGGACCAGTCCTACGAGCAGTACTTC. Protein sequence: CSAWDQSYEQYF.

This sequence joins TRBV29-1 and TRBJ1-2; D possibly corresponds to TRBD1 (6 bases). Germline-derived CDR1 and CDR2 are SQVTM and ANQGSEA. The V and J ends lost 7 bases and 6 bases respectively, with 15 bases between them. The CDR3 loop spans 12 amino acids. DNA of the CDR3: TGCAGCGGGGGGGGACAAGAAGATGGCTACACCTTC. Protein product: CSGGGQEDGYTF.

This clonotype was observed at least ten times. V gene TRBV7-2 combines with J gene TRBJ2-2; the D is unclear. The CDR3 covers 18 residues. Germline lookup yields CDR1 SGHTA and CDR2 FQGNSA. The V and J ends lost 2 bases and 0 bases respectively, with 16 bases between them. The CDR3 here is CASSLFEQLFANTGELFF. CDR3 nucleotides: TGTGCCAGCAGCTTATTTGAACAGTTGTTCGCGAACACCGGGGAGCTGTTTTTT.